This passage covers 28 T cell receptor beta chains from one sample sequenced in a study of blood T cell repertoires in COVID-19 (dated by TCRdb to 2020 to 2022). The library was produced with the immunoSEQ multiplex PCR assay. Drawn from immuneACCESS, this table holds only the in-frame rearrangements with V and J called that TCRdb kept. Clones are partly lost; checked studies trace under half to an unresolved V gene and leave the rest unexplained. The sample has about 240,000 clones on record, about 90% of them singletons. Around 7.2% of the sample is held by the ten biggest clonotypes. Specimen: peripheral blood. All receptors derive from a man aged 55 to 70 who had recovered from COVID-19.

The chain combines TRBV7-2 with TRBJ2-5; TRBD1 matches at 8 bases. CDR3 size: 15 residues. With V trimmed by 4 bases and J by 4 bases, 8 bases remained unmatched. CDR1 SGHTA and CDR2 FQGNSA come from the germline V gene. CDR3 sequence (DNA): TGTGCCAGCAGCTCAGGGGGCGTTTTGAGAGAGACCCAGTACTTC. Translating gives CASSSGGVLRETQYF.

The chain uses TRBV5-1 and TRBJ1-2; no clear D. Trimming removed 3 bases from V and 4 bases from J, with 10 bases in between. Germline CDR1 and CDR2: SGHRS and YFSETQ. The CDR3 totals 13 residues. CDR3 bases: TGCGCCAGCAGCTCCGGGGTGGGCTATGGCTACACCTTC. Amino acid sequence: CASSSGVGYGYTF. Using reference TRBV5-1 and TRBJ1-2 for the parts outside the CDR3, the full variable domain is KAGVTQTPRYLIKTRGQQVTLSCSPISGHRSVSWYQQTPGQGLQFLFEYFSETQRNKGNFPGRFSGRQFSNSRSEMNVSTLELGDSALYLCASSSGVGYGYTFGSGTRLTVV.

This chain links TRBV3-1 (or the pseudogene TRBV3-2) with TRBJ2-5, with D tentatively TRBD2 (7 bases). Trimming took off 4 bases at V and 7 bases at J, with 16 bases between the two ends. CDR1 is LGHDT, CDR2 YNNKEL, per germline (reference sequence). The CDR3 extends over 14 amino acids. The CDR3, as DNA: TGTGCCAGCAGCCGGGGAGGGGGGACGGCGACCCAGTACTTC. Translation: CASSRGGGTATQYF.

The chain carries TRBV18 and TRBJ1-1, with D possibly being TRBD1 (5 bases). V was trimmed by 3 bases and J by 1 base, leaving 9 bases between them. Germline CDR1 is KGHSH and CDR2 is LQKENI. The CDR3 runs to 14 residues. The CDR3 DNA is TGTGCCAGCTCACCTGGTAGGGGGAACACTGAAGCTTTCTTT. Amino acid sequence: CASSPGRGNTEAFF.

This rearrangement joins TRBV5-4 to TRBJ2-7; TRBD1 agrees at 12 bases. The CDR3 length is 15 residues. Germline CDR1 reads SGHNT; CDR2 reads YYREEE (reference sequence). Germline trimming cut 9 bases from V and 7 bases from J; bases unmatched to any gene: 14. This CDR3 reads CATKKGDRGPREQYF. The CDR3 DNA reads as TGTGCCACCAAAAAGGGGGACAGGGGGCCGAGGGAGCAGTACTTC.

J is TRBJ1-1 and V is TRBV10-3; maybe TRBD1 (5 bases). V lost 6 bases and J 1 base, leaving 6 bases between the germline ends. The CDR3 sequence is 12 residues long. Germline V lookup: CDR1 ENHRY, CDR2 SYGVKD. The CDR3 region is CAIRGQNTEAFF. CDR3 in DNA: TGTGCCATCAGAGGACAGAACACTGAAGCTTTCTTT.

This chain connects TRBV25-1 to TRBJ1-6; D might be TRBD1 (6 bases). Looked up from germline, CDR1 is MGHDK and CDR2 is SYGVNS. This CDR3 has 13 amino acids. Trimming cost V 3 bases and J 6 bases, with 6 bases left between them. CDR3 nucleotide sequence: TGTGCCAGCAGTGACAGGGGTAATTCACCCCTCCACTTT. It is translated as CASSDRGNSPLHF.

The chain has TRBV18 and TRBJ1-2; D ambiguous. Trimming removed 3 bases from V and 2 bases from J, with 13 bases in between. Germline loops: CDR1 KGHSH, CDR2 LQKENI. This CDR3 is 15 amino acids long. This chain's CDR3 is CASSPTRTENYGYTF. CDR3 bases: TGTGCCAGCTCACCTACTAGGACGGAAAACTATGGCTACACCTTC.

This chain uses TRBV5-6 with TRBJ2-7; D may be TRBD1 (6 bases). V lost 4 bases, J lost 2 bases, and 13 bases lay in between. The CDR3 consists of 14 residues. The germline gives CDR1 SGHDT, CDR2 YYEEEE. The CDR3 here is CASSTGRRAYEQYV. In nucleotides, the CDR3 is TGTGCCAGCAGCACAGGGCGTAGGGCCTACGAGCAGTACGTC.

The J gene is TRBJ1-2, the V gene TRBV5-1, with 11 bases fitting TRBD1. The germline CDR1 and CDR2 sequences are SGHRS and YFSETQ. V was clipped by 4 bases and J by 1 base; unmatched bases: 12. The CDR3 is 18 residues long. CDR3 in DNA: TGCGCCAGCAGCACCACCGGGACAGGGGGTCCTTATAACTATGGCTACACCTTC. This encodes CASSTTGTGGPYNYGYTF.

This clone was found once. CDR3: CASVPGTTSDNEQFF. The CDR3, as DNA: TGCGCCAGCGTACCCGGGACTACATCAGACAATGAGCAGTTCTTC. V usage is TRBV5-1 and J usage is TRBJ2-1, with 7 bases aligning to TRBD2. This CDR3 comprises 15 residues. V lost 7 bases to trimming and J lost 5 bases; unmatched junction nucleotides: 12. The germline V gene has CDR1 SGHRS and CDR2 YFSETQ. Full variable domain (missing parts from reference TRBV5-1 and TRBJ2-1): KAGVTQTPRYLIKTRGQQVTLSCSPISGHRSVSWYQQTPGQGLQFLFEYFSETQRNKGNFPGRFSGRQFSNSRSEMNVSTLELGDSALYLCASVPGTTSDNEQFFGPGTRLTVL.

The chain carries TRBV4-2 and TRBJ2-3, with 10 bases fitting TRBD1. This CDR3 is 17 amino acids long. CDR1 is LGHNA, CDR2 YNFKEQ, per germline. Trimming removed 4 bases from V and 7 bases from J; junction bases left unmatched: 14. The CDR3 is CASSLLPPGTGVYTQYF. In DNA, the CDR3 is TGTGCCAGCAGCCTCCTCCCCCCTGGGACAGGGGTGTATACGCAGTATTTT.

The chain is built from TRBV7-8 and TRBJ1-1; D remains ambiguous. Trimming cost V 3 bases and J 1 base, with 6 bases left between them. CDR1 and CDR2 from the germline V gene are SGHVS and FQNEAQ. The CDR3 covers 13 residues. Here the CDR3 reads CASSFRTNTEAFF. CDR3 sequence (DNA): TGTGCCAGCAGCTTTAGAACGAACACTGAAGCTTTCTTT. The complete variable domain, with remaining parts taken from reference TRBV7-8 and TRBJ1-1, reads GAGVSQSPRYKVAKRGQDVALRCDPISGHVSLFWYQQALGQGPEFLTYFQNEAQLDKSGLPSDRFFAERPEGSVSTLKIQRTQQEDSAVYLCASSFRTNTEAFFGQGTRLTVV.

The chain is built from TRBV3-1 (or the pseudogene TRBV3-2) and TRBJ2-1; 9 nucleotides line up with TRBD2. V gave up 3 bases and J gave up 9 bases; unmatched junction bases: 6. Germline V gene data show CDR1 as LGHDT and CDR2 as YNNKEL (reference sequence). The CDR3 consists of 14 residues. The DNA of the CDR3 is TGTGCCAGCAGCCAGGGACTAGCCGTCGGTGAGCAGTTCTTC. This codes for CASSQGLAVGEQFF.

The chain uses TRBV10-3 and TRBJ2-3; maybe TRBD2 (6 bases). Trimming stripped 3 bases from V and 3 bases from J, with 13 bases between. Germline-derived CDR1 and CDR2 are ENHRY and SYGVKD. The CDR3 runs 15 residues. This CDR3 is CAISDGGVGTDTQYF. In DNA form, the CDR3 reads TGTGCCATCAGTGATGGAGGGGTCGGTACAGATACGCAGTATTTT.

The chain has TRBV9 and TRBJ2-1; D is unresolved. Between the trimmed V and J ends, which lost 3 bases and 7 bases, there was a span of 17 bases. The CDR3 is 15 residues long. The germline CDR1 and CDR2 sequences are SGDLS and YYNGEE. The CDR3 region is CASSAGLGWKNEQFF. The DNA for the CDR3 is TGTGCCAGCAGCGCCGGGTTAGGCTGGAAGAATGAGCAGTTCTTC.

The chain couples TRBV9 to TRBJ2-2, with a tentative D call TRBD1 (6 bases). The germline V gene has CDR1 SGDLS and CDR2 YYNGEE. The CDR3 contains 19 residues. Trimming pared 0 bases from V and 4 bases from J, leaving 22 bases between. CDR3 sequence (DNA): TGTGCCAGCAGCGTAGGAGAACAGGGCTCCGTAAAGTTCACCGGGGAGCTGTTTTTT. Translating it yields CASSVGEQGSVKFTGELFF.

The rearrangement joins TRBV7-2 to TRBJ1-1; TRBD1 matches 7 bases. V lost 0 bases to trimming and J lost 7 bases; unmatched junction nucleotides: 2. Looked up from germline, CDR1 is SGHTA and CDR2 is FQGNSA. This CDR3 comprises 13 residues. CDR3 sequence reads: CASSLANRGEAFF. CDR3 bases: TGTGCCAGCAGCTTAGCGAACAGGGGTGAAGCTTTCTTT.

Here the CDR3 DNA reads TGTGCCGGTCGAAGACAAAACCAAGAGACCCAGTACTTC. Translating gives CAGRRQNQETQYF. The gene calls are TRBV6-5 and TRBJ2-5; no clear D gene. This CDR3 comprises 13 residues. Trimming removed 11 bases at V and 0 bases at J, with 13 bases between. CDR1 is MNHEY and CDR2 is SVGAGI in the germline V gene.

The V and J genes are TRBV30 and TRBJ2-1; tentatively, D is TRBD1 (6 bases). Between the trimmed V and J ends, which lost 1 base and 3 bases, there was a span of 10 bases. This CDR3 is built from 14 residues. Germline V gene lookup returns CDR1 GTSNPN and CDR2 SVGIG (reference sequence). This CDR3 reads CAWSGGTLYNEQFF. The CDR3, as DNA: TGTGCCTGGAGTGGGGGGACACTCTACAATGAGCAGTTCTTC. Supplemented by reference TRBV30 and TRBJ2-1, the full variable domain reads SQTIHQWPATLVQPVGSPLSLECTVEGTSNPNLYWYRQAAGRGLQLLFYSVGIGQISSEVPQNLSASRPQDRQFILSSKKLLLSDSGFYLCAWSGGTLYNEQFFGPGTRLTVL.

The chain is built from TRBV5-4 and TRBJ2-1; TRBD2 matches at 8 bases. The germline V gene encodes CDR1 SGHNT and CDR2 YYREEE (reference sequence). The CDR3 is 17 residues long. V trimming: 3 bases; J trimming: 4 bases; junction bases outside the gene matches: 12. The DNA for the CDR3 is TGTGCCAGCAGCTCACGGGTCCAGCGGGGGCTTTACAATGAGCAGTTCTTC. It codes for CASSSRVQRGLYNEQFF.

CDR3 sequence reads: CASSLTGIDSPLHF. CDR3 coding DNA: TGCGCCAGCAGCTTGACAGGTATTGATTCACCCCTCCACTTT. This chain connects TRBV5-1 to TRBJ1-6; D possibly corresponds to TRBD1 (5 bases). Deletions cut 1 base from V and 8 bases from J, with 10 bases between. Germline lookup yields CDR1 SGHRS and CDR2 YFSETQ. The CDR3 has 14 residues.

The rearrangement joins TRBV28 to TRBJ2-3, with 14 nucleotides matching TRBD2. V lost 4 bases to trimming and J lost 1 base; unmatched junction nucleotides: 7. Germline V CDR1 and CDR2: MDHEN, SYDVKM. The CDR3 is 18 residues long. CDR3 region: CASSSWTSGGSGTDTQYF. As DNA, the CDR3 is TGTGCCAGCAGTTCCTGGACTAGCGGGGGGTCTGGCACAGATACGCAGTATTTT.

The chain's CDR3 is CASSPRGLDEKLFF. CDR3 DNA sequence: TGTGCCAGCAGCCCGCGAGGACTGGATGAAAAACTGTTTTTT. The chain employs TRBV7-9 and TRBJ1-4; unclear D gene. Germline V gene data show CDR1 as SEHNR and CDR2 as FQNEAQ (reference sequence). Trimming pared 5 bases from V and 6 bases from J, leaving 13 bases between. This CDR3 contains 14 residues.

This chain links TRBV7-9 with TRBJ2-1, with a possible D match to TRBD2 (6 bases). The germline V gene encodes CDR1 SEHNR and CDR2 FQNEAQ (reference sequence). This CDR3 has 17 residues. The V gene lost 2 bases and the J gene lost 10 bases, with 24 bases spanning the gap. DNA for the CDR3: TGTGCCAGCAGCTTAATCGGGGGTGAGGCCGACCCCTTGGAGCAGTTCTTC. It is translated as CASSLIGGEADPLEQFF.

This clone was recorded only once. The chain couples TRBV2 to TRBJ1-2, with 7 bases that match TRBD1. The junction had 3 bases not matched to a gene; V was cut back by 1 base and J by 7 bases. CDR1 is SNHLY, CDR2 FYNNEI, per germline. The CDR3 totals 13 residues. CDR3 region: CASSEVDRVGYTF. CDR3 bases: TGTGCCAGCAGTGAAGTCGACAGGGTTGGCTACACCTTC.

The chain links TRBV21-1 to TRBJ1-2. TRBV21-1 is annotated as a pseudogene. The CDR3 covers 16 residues. This chain's CDR3 is CASSKARGWAHYGYTF. CDR3 bases: TGTGCCAGCAGCAAAGCGCGGGGATGGGCTCACTATGGCTACACCTTC.

The V and J genes are TRBV30 and TRBJ1-1; D gene ambiguous. CDR1 is GTSNPN and CDR2 is SVGIG in the germline V gene (reference sequence). This CDR3 is 13 amino acids long. Trimming took 2 bases from V and 6 from J, leaving 13 bases between them. CDR3 coding DNA: TGTGCCTGGAGTAGGGAGGGCCCGTCTGAAGCTTTCTTT. Protein: CAWSREGPSEAFF.